These 16 T cell receptor beta chains originate from one sample sequenced in a study of blood T cell repertoires in COVID-19. TCRdb's table, derived via immunoSEQ multiplex PCR, lists solely in-frame clones and lacks some. This sample has some 200,000 clones; 80% to 85% occur once, and the top ten carry roughly 3%. The sequencing input was peripheral blood. The receptors shown here come from a woman aged 25 to 45 who had recovered from COVID-19.

Regarding this clone: Because the CDR3's place on the DNA is in doubt, the DNA is left out and the CDR3 is given as listed by TCRdb. The chain carries TRBV5-5 and TRBJ2-5; the tabulated D call, TRBD2, remains unverified against the DNA. Germline CDR1 SGHKS, CDR2 YYEKEE (reference sequence). The CDR3 spans 15 amino acids, including both terminal residues. The CDR3 sequence is CASSSSRNIQETQYF.

This clone was picked up one time. The rearrangement joins TRBV19 to TRBJ2-1, with 11 bases aligning to TRBD2. Germline V gene sequence: CDR1 LNHDA, CDR2 SQIVND (reference sequence). The CDR3 contains 13 residues. V shed 8 bases and J 7 bases; nucleotides not matched to a gene: 4. DNA of the CDR3: TGTGCCAGTGTTCTAGCGGGAGGTAATGAGCAGTTCTTC. Residues: CASVLAGGNEQFF.

The chain joins TRBV15 to TRBJ2-2, with TRBD2 as a possible D gene (6 bases). The germline V gene encodes CDR1 LNHNV and CDR2 YYDKDF (reference sequence). The CDR3 is 14 residues long. The V gene lost 5 bases and the J gene lost 11 bases, with 18 bases spanning the gap. CDR3 DNA: TGTGCCACCAGCTCCCCGACCAGCGGGCGTGAGCTGTTTTTT. This sequence encodes CATSSPTSGRELFF.

The gene calls are TRBV27 and TRBJ2-2, with 7 bases matching TRBD2. CDR1 is MNHEY and CDR2 is SMNVEV in the germline V gene (reference sequence). CDR3 size: 16 residues. Trimming cost V 0 bases and J 3 bases; bases outside gene matches: 4. The CDR3 DNA sequence: TGTGCCAGCAGTTTATCTAAAGCGGGACACACCGGGGAGCTGTTTTTT. Its protein product is CASSLSKAGHTGELFF.

This chain links TRBV28 with TRBJ2-7, with 7 bases matching TRBD2. This CDR3 is built from 13 residues. Germline lookup yields CDR1 MDHEN and CDR2 SYDVKM. V shed 5 bases and J 4 bases; nucleotides not matched to a gene: 5. CDR3 loop: CASSLGRGYEQYF. The CDR3 DNA is TGTGCCAGCAGTCTGGGGAGGGGATACGAGCAGTACTTC.

On this clone: At one boundary the junction diverges from the germline segment, which might be a read error. The chain employs TRBV5-6 and TRBJ2-5; 11 bases fit TRBD2. Per germline, CDR1 SGHDT and CDR2 YYEEEE. CDR3 length: 14 amino acids. In DNA, the CDR3 is TGTGCCGGCAGCCGACTAGCGGGAAAAGAGACCCAGTACTTC. It is translated as CAGSRLAGKETQYF.

This clone was recorded a few times. The sample has other DNA sequences that encode this CDR3 too. This chain links TRBV28 with TRBJ2-7; 9 nucleotides agree with TRBD1. V gave up 8 bases and J gave up 3 bases; unmatched junction bases: 5. Germline V CDR1 and CDR2: MDHEN, SYDVKM. This CDR3 is 13 amino acids long. CDR3 residues: CASWDRASYEQYF. CDR3 DNA: TGTGCCAGCTGGGACAGGGCGAGCTACGAGCAGTACTTC. Full variable domain (rest looked up from reference TRBV28 and TRBJ2-7): DVKVTQSSRYLVKRTGEKVFLECVQDMDHENMFWYRQDPGLGLRLIYFSYDVKMKEKGDIPEGYSVSREKKERFSLILESASTNQTSMYLCASWDRASYEQYFGPGTRLTVT.

The V gene is TRBV27, the J gene TRBJ2-4; 8 bases align to TRBD1. V was clipped by 5 bases and J by 0 bases; unmatched bases: 12. Germline CDR1 MNHEY, CDR2 SMNVEV (reference sequence). This CDR3 region has 18 residues. CDR3 bases: TGTGCCAGCAGTCCTCTCCGGGACAGGCTACTAGCCAAAAACATTCAGTACTTC. It translates to CASSPLRDRLLAKNIQYF.

At least ten counts were recorded for this clone. This chain connects TRBV2 to TRBJ1-3, with TRBD1 identical over 9 bases. Trimming took 6 bases from V and 0 from J; bases not matched to a gene: 3. The CDR3 runs to 15 residues. The V gene's germline CDR1 is SNHLY and CDR2 FYNNEI. This CDR3 reads CASRGQGDSGNTIYF. For the CDR3, the DNA is TGTGCCAGCAGGGGACAGGGCGACTCTGGAAACACCATATATTTT.

The chain links TRBV6-6 to TRBJ1-2; 7 nucleotides align to TRBD1. Germline V gives CDR1 MNHNY, CDR2 SVGAGI (reference sequence). The CDR3 runs 14 residues. Trimming cost V 7 bases and J 8 bases; bases outside gene matches: 13. The DNA of the CDR3 is TGTGCCAGCAATGGGGGCAGGGGGGTGTTCGGCTACACCTTC. Protein sequence: CASNGGRGVFGYTF.

The chain joins TRBV9 to TRBJ2-5; 7 nucleotides match TRBD1. This CDR3 contains 16 residues. The V segment lost 3 bases and the J segment 4 bases; nucleotides outside the gene matches: 12. Looked up from germline, CDR1 is SGDLS and CDR2 is YYNGEE. CDR3 sequence reads: CASSGYTGAIGETQYF. CDR3 coding DNA: TGTGCCAGCAGCGGATACACAGGGGCGATTGGAGAGACCCAGTACTTC. The full variable domain, rest sourced from reference TRBV9 and TRBJ2-5, is DSGVTQTPKHLITATGQRVTLRCSPRSGDLSVYWYQQSLDQGLQFLIQYYNGEERAKGNILERFSAQQFPDLHSELNLSSLELGDSALYFCASSGYTGAIGETQYFGPGTRLLVL.

This chain uses TRBV5-1 with TRBJ2-1, with TRBD2 matching over 9 bases. V was pared by 6 bases and J by 3 bases, with 4 bases of the junction left unmatched. Per the germline V gene, CDR1 is SGHRS and CDR2 is YFSETQ. The CDR3 runs to 14 residues. CDR3 DNA: TGCGCCAGCACCACTAGCGGGCACTACAATGAGCAGTTCTTC. Protein product: CASTTSGHYNEQFF.

The chain employs TRBV6-5 and TRBJ2-7; D remains ambiguous. Deletions cut 2 bases from V and 5 bases from J, with 4 bases between. CDR1 and CDR2 from the germline V gene are MNHEY and SVGAGI. CDR3 length equals 11 residues. The CDR3 loop reads CASSYENEQYF. The CDR3 nucleotides read TGTGCCAGCAGTTACGAGAACGAGCAGTACTTC.

The V gene is TRBV7-9, the J gene TRBJ1-2; 9 nucleotides align to TRBD1. V lost 1 base and J lost 5; bases outside the gene matches: 5. The CDR3 is 15 amino acids. The germline V gene encodes CDR1 SEHNR and CDR2 FQNEAQ (reference sequence). CDR3 residues: CASSLGDRGRYGYTF. The CDR3 coding sequence is TGTGCCAGCAGCTTAGGCGACAGGGGGAGGTATGGCTACACCTTC.

The V and J genes are TRBV2 and TRBJ2-7; TRBD2 aligns across 13 bases. The CDR3 runs to 13 residues. Germline V gene lookup returns CDR1 SNHLY and CDR2 FYNNEI. The V and J ends lost 8 bases and 6 bases, in that order; junction bases with no gene match: 4. The CDR3 region has the DNA TGTGCCAGCGCGGGGACTAGCGGGACCGAGCAGTACTTC. Its translation: CASAGTSGTEQYF.

The table lists this clone with a count of one. J is TRBJ2-5 and V is TRBV13; no clear D. V lost 3 bases to trimming and J lost 1 base, with 9 bases between them. Germline V lookup: CDR1 PRHDT, CDR2 FYEKMQ (reference sequence). The CDR3 has 14 amino acids. CDR3 region: CASSFSGGQETQYF. In nucleotides, the CDR3 is TGTGCCAGCAGCTTCTCTGGCGGCCAAGAGACCCAGTACTTC.